The 32 T cell receptor beta chains given below trace back to one sample, sequenced in a study of T cell changes during pregnancy in multiple sclerosis (dated by TCRdb to between 2018 and 2021). Receptor amplification or capture employed the immunoSEQ multiplex PCR assay. Sourced from immuneACCESS, this table was stored by TCRdb with only in-frame sequences that have V and J called. A share of the clones is absent; for the studies checked, an unresolved V gene accounts for under half, and the remainder has no known explanation. For this sample there are 85,000 to 120,000 clones; around 92% appear just once. The ten largest clones add up to around 1.5% of the sample. Source: peripheral blood, taken after pregnancy. These receptors all stem from a female donor with multiple sclerosis, enrolled in a pregnancy study.

This clone was counted once. The chain combines TRBV19 with TRBJ2-1, with 13 bases aligning to TRBD2. V dropped 5 bases and J dropped 4; count of bases not matched to a gene: 2. Germline V gene data show CDR1 as LNHDA and CDR2 as SQIVND (reference sequence). CDR3 length: 15 residues. CDR3 loop: CASSPGLAGYNEQFF. Written as DNA, the CDR3 is TGTGCCAGTAGTCCGGGACTAGCGGGGTACAATGAGCAGTTCTTC.

This clone was counted a single time. J is TRBJ2-5 and V is TRBV6-5; the match to TRBD2 covers 10 bases. Germline CDR1 MNHEY, CDR2 SVGAGI. Losses at the gene ends were 4 bases for V and 4 bases for J; bases not matched to a gene: 6. The CDR3 has 15 amino acids. The CDR3 coding sequence is TGTGCCAGCAGTTCCCTTCGGACTAGCGGAGAGACCCAGTACTTC. The encoded protein is CASSSLRTSGETQYF.

This clone showed up just a few times. The genes are TRBV10-3 and TRBJ1-1, with 7 nucleotides matching TRBD1. Germline CDR1 reads ENHRY; CDR2 reads SYGVKD. The CDR3 contains 15 residues. V gave up 6 bases and J gave up 0 bases; unmatched junction bases: 7. CDR3 amino acids: CAIRWTGPMNTEAFF. CDR3 nucleotides: TGTGCCATCAGATGGACAGGCCCGATGAACACTGAAGCTTTCTTT.

The chain links TRBV5-1 to TRBJ2-4; D unclear. Germline V gene data show CDR1 as SGHRS and CDR2 as YFSETQ. Trimming cost V 0 bases and J 8 bases, with 15 bases left between them. The CDR3 length is 15 residues. The CDR3 loop reads CASSLAAGQLDIQYF. Written as DNA, the CDR3 is TGCGCCAGCAGCTTGGCGGCAGGCCAGTTGGACATTCAGTACTTC. Variable domain in full (rest from reference TRBV5-1 and TRBJ2-4): KAGVTQTPRYLIKTRGQQVTLSCSPISGHRSVSWYQQTPGQGLQFLFEYFSETQRNKGNFPGRFSGRQFSNSRSEMNVSTLELGDSALYLCASSLAAGQLDIQYFGAGTRLSVL.

The gene calls are TRBV28 and TRBJ1-5, with 7 bases that match TRBD1. Germline V gene sequence: CDR1 MDHEN, CDR2 SYDVKM. The CDR3 covers 16 residues. V lost 6 bases to trimming and J lost 3 bases; unmatched junction nucleotides: 11. In nucleotides, the CDR3 is TGTGCCAGCAGGGAACCGGGACAGTTCATCAATCAGCCCCAGCATTTT. This codes for CASREPGQFINQPQHF.

For this clone: The same CDR3 also results from other DNA sequences found in this sample. The J gene is TRBJ1-5, the V gene TRBV28, with D possibly TRBD1 on 6 matching bases. V was trimmed by 3 bases and J by 6 bases, leaving 9 bases between them. The CDR3 contains 13 residues. Germline lookup yields CDR1 MDHEN and CDR2 SYDVKM. CDR3 amino acids: CASSFRGSQPQHF. The CDR3 DNA sequence: TGTGCCAGCAGTTTCAGGGGAAGTCAGCCCCAGCATTTT.

The chain uses TRBV9 and TRBJ2-1; D ambiguous. The germline V and J ends were trimmed by 0 bases and 0 bases, with 10 bases remaining between them. In germline, CDR1 is SGDLS, CDR2 YYNGEE. The CDR3 is 16 residues long. The DNA for the CDR3 is TGTGCCAGCAGCGTAGTCAGCGTCAGCTCCTACAATGAGCAGTTCTTC. Translation gives CASSVVSVSSYNEQFF.

A single count supports this clone. This chain links TRBV7-6 with TRBJ1-4; the D gene is possibly TRBD1 (5 bases). This CDR3 contains 15 residues. Between the trimmed V and J ends, which lost 5 bases and 7 bases, there was a span of 17 bases. CDR1 is SGHVS, CDR2 FNYEAQ, per germline. The CDR3, as DNA: TGTGCCAGCAGCAATCCGGGGGGTCGGGCTGAAAAACTGTTTTTT. Its translation is CASSNPGGRAEKLFF.

J is TRBJ2-7 and V is TRBV9, with 8 bases aligning to TRBD2. Germline V gene sequence: CDR1 SGDLS, CDR2 YYNGEE. With V trimmed by 7 bases and J by 4 bases, 7 bases remained unmatched. CDR3 length equals 13 residues. CDR3 amino acids: CASLSGEIYEQYF. The CDR3 DNA sequence: TGTGCCAGCCTTAGCGGGGAGATTTACGAGCAGTACTTC.

V and J are TRBV19 and TRBJ1-1; D is perhaps TRBD1 (6 bases). V was trimmed by 4 bases and J by 7 bases, leaving 19 bases between them. The CDR3 spans 15 residues. Per germline, CDR1 LNHDA and CDR2 SQIVND (reference sequence). CDR3 residues: CASSRRTGGVREAFF. In nucleotides, the CDR3 is TGTGCCAGTAGTAGAAGGACGGGGGGCGTACGTGAAGCTTTCTTT.

The rearrangement links TRBV5-8 to TRBJ2-7, with D possibly being TRBD2 (5 bases). V dropped 3 bases and J dropped 7 bases, with 8 bases sitting between them. Germline CDR1 SGHTS, CDR2 YDEGEE. This CDR3 contains 11 residues. CDR3 residues: CASSSRDEQYF. DNA for the CDR3: TGTGCCAGCAGCTCCCGGGATGAGCAGTACTTC.

The CDR3: CASSFGGTSGIYEQYF. CDR3 coding DNA: TGCGCCAGCAGCTTCGGAGGGACTAGCGGAATCTACGAGCAGTACTTC. The V call is TRBV5-1, the J call TRBJ2-7; 11 positions match TRBD2. Germline CDR1 reads SGHRS; CDR2 reads YFSETQ. The ends lost 2 bases at V and 3 bases at J; junction bases unmatched: 7. CDR3 length equals 16 residues.

The chain employs TRBV5-1 and TRBJ1-5, with D unclear. The CDR3 sequence is 15 residues long. V gave up 2 bases and J gave up 3 bases, with 12 bases separating them. Germline loops: CDR1 SGHRS, CDR2 YFSETQ. CDR3 in amino acids: CASSLVGGNNQPQHF. CDR3 DNA: TGCGCCAGCAGCTTAGTCGGAGGGAACAATCAGCCCCAGCATTTT.

The chain has TRBV19 and TRBJ1-2; TRBD1 matches at 7 bases. Germline V CDR1 and CDR2: LNHDA, SQIVND (reference sequence). With 6 bases clipped from V and 4 bases from J, the junction kept 8 bases outside the gene matches. The CDR3 length is 14 residues. DNA for the CDR3: TGTGCCAGTAGACTCCAGGGGGATGGCTATGGCTACACCTTC. Translation gives CASRLQGDGYGYTF.

The chain uses TRBV6-1 and TRBJ1-4, with 7 bases matching TRBD1. The CDR3 has 17 residues. Trimming removed 2 bases from V and 8 bases from J; junction bases left unmatched: 14. Germline values: CDR1 MNHNS, CDR2 SASEGT. CDR3 DNA: TGTGCCAGCAGTGAATTGGTAGGGGGCAGGGGAATGGAAAAACTGTTTTTT. Its protein product is CASSELVGGRGMEKLFF.

The genes are TRBV4-1 and TRBJ1-5; D is uncertain. There are 14 residues in the CDR3. V was shortened by 1 base and J by 5 bases, with 9 bases between the two germline ends. Germline-derived CDR1 and CDR2 are MGHRA and YSYEKL. CDR3 coding DNA: TGCGCCAGCAGCCAAGTCCCCACTTATCAGCCCCAGCATTTT. Its translation is CASSQVPTYQPQHF.

The chain employs TRBV7-5 and TRBJ2-5; the table calls TRBD1, which could not be checked here. TRBV7-5 is an annotated pseudogene. CDR3 size: 15 residues. CDR3 residues: CVRTLRSGVQETQYF. The CDR3 nucleotides are TGTGTCAGAACCCTAAGGTCAGGGGTTCAAGAGACCCAGTACTTC.

This chain links TRBV7-9 with TRBJ2-7, with unresolved D. The CDR3 has 15 residues. Germline CDR1 and CDR2: SEHNR and FQNEAQ (reference sequence). The germline V and J ends were trimmed by 1 base and 0 bases, with 10 bases remaining between them. CDR3 in amino acids: CASSLVGRSSYEQYF. In DNA, the CDR3 is TGTGCCAGCAGCTTAGTGGGCAGAAGCTCCTACGAGCAGTACTTC.

This rearrangement joins TRBV6-4 to TRBJ1-1; D possibly corresponds to TRBD1 (6 bases). Per the germline V gene, CDR1 is MRHNA and CDR2 is SNTAGT. This CDR3 is built from 13 residues. Trimming removed 4 bases from V and 5 bases from J, with 11 bases in between. Here the CDR3 DNA reads TGTGCCAGCAGTGTGAGAACAGGGACTGAAGCTTTCTTT. Its protein product is CASSVRTGTEAFF.

The chain joins TRBV19 to TRBJ1-6; the match to TRBD1 covers 10 bases. Germline CDR1 LNHDA, CDR2 SQIVND (reference sequence). J lost 10 bases, V lost 8 bases, and 8 bases had no gene match. CDR3 length: 14 residues. The CDR3 DNA is TGTGCCAGTGCCCAGGGACAGGGGATGTCACCCCTCCACTTT. It specifies CASAQGQGMSPLHF.

V is TRBV15 and J is TRBJ1-5; no firm D call. V lost 4 bases and J 9 bases, leaving 19 bases between the germline ends. CDR3 size: 15 residues. CDR1 is LNHNV and CDR2 is YYDKDF in the germline V gene (reference sequence). The CDR3 DNA sequence: TGTGCCACCAGCACAGGATCTCGAGGTGGAGGGCCCCAGCATTTT. It translates to CATSTGSRGGGPQHF.

The CDR3 region has the DNA TGTGCCAGCAGTGAAATCGTCCCCGGGGGTATGAGTACTGAAGCTTTCTTT. It yields the protein CASSEIVPGGMSTEAFF. The chain carries TRBV6-1 and TRBJ1-1; possible D gene TRBD1, 5 bases. The V end was cut by 2 bases, the J end by 5 bases, with 21 bases between. Germline lookup yields CDR1 MNHNS and CDR2 SASEGT. This CDR3 is built from 17 residues.

Only one count was recorded for this clone. The V gene is TRBV11-3, the J gene TRBJ2-1; 14 nucleotides agree with TRBD2. The CDR3 is 18 amino acids. Germline-derived CDR1 and CDR2 are SGHNT and YENEEA. V lost 5 bases to trimming and J lost 7 bases; unmatched junction nucleotides: 13. CDR3 in amino acids: CASSTSGTSGGWGNEQFF. CDR3 coding DNA: TGTGCCAGCAGCACATCAGGGACTAGCGGGGGCTGGGGGAATGAGCAGTTCTTC.

This clone was detected ten times or more. The chain employs TRBV9 and TRBJ2-2; 10 bases agree with TRBD2. CDR1 is SGDLS and CDR2 is YYNGEE in the germline V gene. This CDR3 comprises 15 residues. The V segment lost 2 bases and the J segment 7 bases; nucleotides outside the gene matches: 5. The CDR3 spells CASSVASGSNGELFF. DNA for the CDR3: TGTGCCAGCAGCGTCGCTAGCGGGAGTAACGGGGAGCTGTTTTTT.

The rearrangement links TRBV30 to TRBJ2-7; 9 positions match TRBD1. The CDR3 is 14 amino acids. V shed 0 bases and J 1 base; nucleotides not matched to a gene: 1. From germline, CDR1 is GTSNPN and CDR2 SVGIG (reference sequence). CDR3 sequence reads: CAWSVGTGSYEQYF. In DNA, the CDR3 is TGTGCCTGGAGTGTAGGGACAGGGTCCTACGAGCAGTACTTC.

This chain joins TRBV10-2 and TRBJ2-7, with D maybe TRBD2 (7 bases). The CDR3 spans 17 residues. Per germline, CDR1 WSHSY and CDR2 SAAADI. V was pared by 0 bases and J by 3 bases, with 18 bases between. The CDR3 loop reads CASSESGRRGGGYEQYF. CDR3 in DNA: TGCGCCAGCAGTGAGTCCGGGAGGCGAGGGGGGGGCTACGAGCAGTACTTC.

The V and J genes are TRBV19 and TRBJ2-3, with 10 positions matching TRBD2. Germline V gene data show CDR1 as LNHDA and CDR2 as SQIVND (reference sequence). V dropped 6 bases and J dropped 4; count of bases not matched to a gene: 7. This CDR3 region has 15 residues. This chain's CDR3 is CASSSPSGSPDTQYF. For the CDR3, the DNA is TGTGCCAGTAGCTCCCCTAGCGGGAGCCCAGATACGCAGTATTTT.

V usage is TRBV6-5 and J usage is TRBJ1-5; a possible D gene is TRBD1 (5 bases). Trimming stripped 2 bases from V and 1 base from J, with 6 bases between. The germline gives CDR1 MNHEY, CDR2 SVGAGI. The CDR3 loop spans 14 amino acids. CDR3 sequence: CASSYRQSNQPQHF. The CDR3, as DNA: TGTGCCAGCAGTTACCGACAGAGCAATCAGCCCCAGCATTTT.

This chain connects TRBV6-5 to TRBJ2-7; D might be TRBD2 (5 bases). The CDR3 sequence is 13 residues long. Trimming pared 4 bases from V and 3 bases from J, leaving 10 bases between. Germline V gene data show CDR1 as MNHEY and CDR2 as SVGAGI. Here the CDR3 reads CASSSGVGYEQYF. CDR3 nucleotides: TGTGCCAGCAGTTCCGGGGTCGGCTACGAGCAGTACTTC.

The J gene is TRBJ2-3, the V gene TRBV7-8; maybe TRBD2 (5 bases). CDR3 length: 12 residues. CDR1 is SGHVS and CDR2 is FQNEAQ in the germline V gene. Between the trimmed V and J ends, which lost 8 bases and 6 bases, there was a span of 12 bases. CDR3 protein: CASGTGMDTQYF. The CDR3 DNA reads as TGTGCCAGCGGAACGGGAATGGATACGCAGTATTTT.

This clone appeared a single time. As DNA, the CDR3 is TGCAGCGTTTGGGGAGGAGAATATGGCTACACCTTC. Its protein product is CSVWGGEYGYTF. The chain uses TRBV29-1 and TRBJ1-2; D gene ambiguous. V was cut by 5 bases and J by 5 bases, with 12 bases left in between. Germline V gene sequence: CDR1 SQVTM, CDR2 ANQGSEA. This CDR3 comprises 12 residues.

The gene calls are TRBV20-1 and TRBJ1-1; weak D call: TRBD1 (6 bases). V was trimmed by 6 bases and J by 12 bases, leaving 17 bases between them. Germline values: CDR1 DFQATT, CDR2 SNEGSKA (reference sequence). The length of the CDR3 is 11 residues. This CDR3 reads CSAVRRGIPFF. Here the CDR3 DNA reads TGCAGTGCAGTTCGAAGGGGGATACCTTTCTTT.